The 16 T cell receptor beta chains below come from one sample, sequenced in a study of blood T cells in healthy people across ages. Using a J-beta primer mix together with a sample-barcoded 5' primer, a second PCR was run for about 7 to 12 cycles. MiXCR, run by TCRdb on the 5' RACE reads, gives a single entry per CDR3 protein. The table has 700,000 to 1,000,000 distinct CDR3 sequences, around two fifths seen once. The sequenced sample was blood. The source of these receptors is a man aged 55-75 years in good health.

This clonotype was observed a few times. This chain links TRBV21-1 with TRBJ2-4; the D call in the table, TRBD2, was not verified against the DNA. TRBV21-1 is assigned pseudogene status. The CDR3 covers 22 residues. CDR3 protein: CASSKVRGAPSTLTLAKNIQYF. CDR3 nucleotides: TGTGCCAGCAGCAAAGTTCGAGGTGCACCCTCGACTTTAACACTAGCCAAAAACATTCAGTACTTC.

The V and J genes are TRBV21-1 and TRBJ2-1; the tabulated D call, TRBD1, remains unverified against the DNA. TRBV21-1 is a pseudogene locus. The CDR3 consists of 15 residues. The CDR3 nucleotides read TGTGCCAGCAGCCCCCGTGGTAGAGGGGGGCATGAGCAGTTCTTC. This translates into CASSPRGRGGHEQFF.

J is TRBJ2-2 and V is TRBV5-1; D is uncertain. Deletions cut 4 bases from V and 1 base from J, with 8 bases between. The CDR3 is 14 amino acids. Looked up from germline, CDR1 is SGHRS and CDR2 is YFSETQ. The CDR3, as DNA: TGCGCCAGCAGCCCGCGGATGAACACCGGGGAGCTGTTTTTT. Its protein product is CASSPRMNTGELFF.

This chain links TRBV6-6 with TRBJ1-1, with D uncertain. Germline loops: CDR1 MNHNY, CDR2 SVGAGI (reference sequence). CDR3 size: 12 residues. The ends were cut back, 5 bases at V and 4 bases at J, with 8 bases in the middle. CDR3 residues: CASSQSVTEAFF. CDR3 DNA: TGTGCCAGCAGTCAGTCTGTCACTGAAGCTTTCTTT.

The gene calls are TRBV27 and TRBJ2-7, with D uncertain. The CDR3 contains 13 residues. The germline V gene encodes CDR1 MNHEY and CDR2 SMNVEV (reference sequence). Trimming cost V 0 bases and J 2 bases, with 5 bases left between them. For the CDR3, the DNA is TGTGCCAGCAGTTTATCGATCACCTACGAGCAGTACTTC. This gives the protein CASSLSITYEQYF.

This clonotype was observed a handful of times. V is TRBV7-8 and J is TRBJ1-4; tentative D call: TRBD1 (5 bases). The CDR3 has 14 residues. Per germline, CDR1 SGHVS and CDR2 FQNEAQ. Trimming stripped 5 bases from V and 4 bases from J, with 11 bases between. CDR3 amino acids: CASSGTENNEKLFF. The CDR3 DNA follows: TGTGCCAGCAGCGGGACGGAAAATAATGAAAAACTGTTTTTT.

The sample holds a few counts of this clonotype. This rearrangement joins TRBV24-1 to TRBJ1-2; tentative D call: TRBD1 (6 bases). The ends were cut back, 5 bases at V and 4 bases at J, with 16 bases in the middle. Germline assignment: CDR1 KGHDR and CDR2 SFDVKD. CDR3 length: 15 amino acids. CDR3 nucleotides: TGTGCCACCAGTGGGGGGGCTGGACGGACCTATGGCTACACCTTC. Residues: CATSGGAGRTYGYTF.

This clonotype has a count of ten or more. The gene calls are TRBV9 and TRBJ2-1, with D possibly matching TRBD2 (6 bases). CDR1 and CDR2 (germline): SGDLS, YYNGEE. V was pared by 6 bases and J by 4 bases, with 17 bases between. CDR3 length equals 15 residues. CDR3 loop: CASNSPGVAYNEQFF. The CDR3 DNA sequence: TGTGCCAGCAACAGTCCGGGAGTCGCGTACAATGAGCAGTTCTTC.

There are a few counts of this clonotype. CDR3 region: CASSRTGGGKVHNEQFF. CDR3 bases: TGCGCCAGCAGCCGGACAGGGGGAGGTAAAGTCCACAATGAGCAGTTCTTC. The V and J genes are TRBV4-1 and TRBJ2-1, with TRBD1 matching 10 bases. Germline V lookup: CDR1 MGHRA, CDR2 YSYEKL. With V trimmed by 4 bases and J by 5 bases, 11 bases remained unmatched. The CDR3 has 17 residues.

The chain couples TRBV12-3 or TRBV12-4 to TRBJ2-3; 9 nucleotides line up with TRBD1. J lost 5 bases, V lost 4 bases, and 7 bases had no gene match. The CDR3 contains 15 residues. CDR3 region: CASSSHGTGKDTQYF. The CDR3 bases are TGTGCCAGCAGTTCCCACGGGACAGGGAAAGATACGCAGTATTTT.

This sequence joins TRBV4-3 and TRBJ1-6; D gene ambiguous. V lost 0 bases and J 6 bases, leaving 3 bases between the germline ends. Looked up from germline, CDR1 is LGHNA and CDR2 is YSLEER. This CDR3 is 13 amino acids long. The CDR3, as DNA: TGCGCCAGCAGCCAAGAAAGTAATTCACCCCTCCACTTT. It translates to CASSQESNSPLHF.

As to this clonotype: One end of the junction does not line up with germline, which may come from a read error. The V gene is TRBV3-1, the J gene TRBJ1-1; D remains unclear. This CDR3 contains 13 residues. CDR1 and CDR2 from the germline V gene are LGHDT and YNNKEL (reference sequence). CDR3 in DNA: TGTGCCAGCAGCCAATTCGGGAACACTAAAGCTTTCTTT. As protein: CASSQFGNTKAFF.

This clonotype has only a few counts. This chain's CDR3 is CASSGTGVNYGYTF. The CDR3 DNA sequence: TGTGCCAGCAGTGGAACAGGAGTCAACTATGGCTACACCTTC. The chain employs TRBV9 and TRBJ1-2, with D maybe TRBD1 (5 bases). Trimming cost V 5 bases and J 2 bases, with 13 bases left between them. Germline loops: CDR1 SGDLS, CDR2 YYNGEE. CDR3 length equals 14 residues.

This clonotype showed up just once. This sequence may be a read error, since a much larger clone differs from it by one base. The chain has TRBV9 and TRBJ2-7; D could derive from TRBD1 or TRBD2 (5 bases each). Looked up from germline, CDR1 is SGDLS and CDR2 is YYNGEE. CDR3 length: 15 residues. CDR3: CAGSVGDVPTYEQYF. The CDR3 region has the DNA TGTGCCGGCAGCGTAGGGGACGTCCCTACCTACGAGCAGTACTTC.

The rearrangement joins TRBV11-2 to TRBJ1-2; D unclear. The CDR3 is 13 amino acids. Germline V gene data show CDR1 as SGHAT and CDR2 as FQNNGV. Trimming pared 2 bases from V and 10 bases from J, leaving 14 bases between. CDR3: CASSLLGSDDYTF. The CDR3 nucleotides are TGTGCCAGCAGCTTATTGGGGTCAGATGACTACACCTTC.

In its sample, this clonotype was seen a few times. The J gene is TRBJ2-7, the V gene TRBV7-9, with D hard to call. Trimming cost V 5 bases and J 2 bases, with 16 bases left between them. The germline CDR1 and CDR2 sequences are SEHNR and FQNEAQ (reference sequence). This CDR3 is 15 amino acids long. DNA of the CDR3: TGTGCCAGCAGCCCCCGAGACCTTGTGACCTACGAGCAGTACTTC. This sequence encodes CASSPRDLVTYEQYF.